The rows below give T cell receptor beta chains drawn from one sample of a study of molecular identifiers for immune sequencing clone quantification. One entry per CDR3 protein, called by TCRdb with MiXCR from the PCR reads. The data contain around 470,000 distinct CDR3 sequences, 20% to 25% of them singletons. Material: naive CD8+ T cells from blood, with Jurkat cell RNA spiked in. These receptors were obtained from a human donor in good health. Some libraries in this study had Jurkat cell RNA spiked in. Both conserved end residues are part of each CDR3. A D gene is named only where the DNA matches it firmly. Clone size is shown for a subset of rows, as once, few, many or a class of expanded clone.

NA,TRBV18,TRBD1,TRBJ2-6,CASSPRTGVKAGANVLTF,TGTGCCAGCTCACCCCGGACAGGGGTAAAAGCGGGGGCCAACGTCCTGACTTTC
NA,TRBV27,NA,TRBJ1-2,CASSLTGANYGYTF,TGTGCCAGCAGTTTGACAGGAGCTAACTATGGCTACACCTTC
NA,TRBV2,TRBD2,TRBJ2-7,CASRDIAGSSYEQYF,TGTGCCAGCAGGGATATAGCGGGGAGCTCCTACGAGCAGTACTTC
NA,TRBV7-8,NA,TRBJ2-7,CASSDTENSYEQYF,TGTGCCAGCAGCGACACGGAGAACTCCTACGAGCAGTACTTC
NA,TRBV6-6,TRBD2,TRBJ2-5,CASSPYLAGAQETQYF,TGTGCCAGCAGCCCCTACCTAGCGGGGGCCCAAGAGACCCAGTACTTC
many,TRBV5-1,NA,TRBJ1-1,CASSLRRGATEAFF,TGCGCCAGCAGCTTGCGCCGGGGGGCCACTGAAGCTTTCTTT
few,TRBV20-1,TRBD2,TRBJ2-7,CSARGLSLLEQYF,TGCAGTGCTCGGGGACTATCCCTCCTCGAGCAGTACTTC
many,TRBV27,NA,TRBJ2-3,CASSFNRMSTDTQYF,TGTGCCAGCAGTTTTAATCGGATGAGCACAGATACGCAGTATTTT
many,TRBV6-2/TRBV6-3,NA,TRBJ2-2,CASSYGMVGELFF,TGTGCCAGCAGTTACGGGATGGTCGGGGAGCTGTTTTTT
many,TRBV7-6,NA,TRBJ1-5,CASSLDEAQQPQHF,TGTGCCAGCAGCTTAGATGAGGCGCAACAGCCCCAGCATTTT
NA,TRBV15,NA,TRBJ2-3,CATSTSSAGTQYF,TGTGCCACCAGCACCTCCTCGGCGGGTACGCAGTATTTT
NA,TRBV30,NA,TRBJ2-2,CAWRELSTGELFF,TGTGCCTGGAGGGAGTTAAGCACCGGGGAGCTGTTTTTT
NA,TRBV12-3/TRBV12-4,NA,TRBJ2-5,CASSLEGGQQETRYF,TGTGCCAGCAGTTTAGAGGGGGGGCAGCAAGAGACCCGGTACTTC
many,TRBV3-1,TRBD2,TRBJ2-3,CASSTGTSPPPDTQYF,TGTGCCAGCAGCACCGGGACTAGCCCCCCACCAGATACGCAGTATTTT
many,TRBV19,NA,TRBJ2-7,CASSPDFYEQYF,TGTGCCAGTAGTCCCGATTTCTACGAGCAGTACTTC
NA,TRBV25-1,TRBD2,TRBJ2-7,CASSLPGPSGGIAYEQYF,TGTGCCAGCAGTCTCCCCGGGCCGAGCGGGGGGATTGCCTACGAGCAGTACTTC
few,TRBV9,TRBD2,TRBJ2-7,CASSGELAPAHEQYF,TGTGCCAGCAGCGGGGAACTAGCGCCCGCCCACGAGCAGTACTTC
NA,TRBV20-1,NA,TRBJ2-7,CSARGTTYEQYF,TGCAGTGCTAGAGGGACTACTTACGAGCAGTACTTC
NA,TRBV4-1,NA,TRBJ1-1,CASSQVPRNTEASF,TGCGCCAGCAGCCAAGTTCCCAGGAACACTGAAGCTTCCTTT
many,TRBV2,NA,TRBJ2-3,CASRVDFLSTDTQYF,TGTGCCAGCAGGGTGGACTTTCTCAGCACAGATACGCAGTATTTT
NA,TRBV4-3,TRBD1,TRBJ2-7,CASSPDRALSYEQYF,TGCGCCAGCAGCCCGGACAGGGCCCTCTCCTACGAGCAGTACTTC
many,TRBV6-5,NA,TRBJ1-1,CASTRNAEAFF,TGTGCCAGCACCAGGAATGCTGAAGCTTTCTTT
NA,TRBV4-2,NA,TRBJ2-7,CASSQGIADLSYEQYF,TGTGCCAGCAGCCAAGGGATAGCGGATCTCTCCTACGAGCAGTACTTC
NA,TRBV11-2,NA,TRBJ1-1,CASSLGAGITEAFF,TGTGCCAGCAGCTTAGGGGCAGGGATTACTGAAGCTTTCTTT
few,TRBV4-3,NA,TRBJ2-3,CASSQDGRRTDTQYF,TGCGCCAGCAGCCAAGACGGGCGCCGGACAGATACGCAGTATTTT
few,TRBV6-1,NA,TRBJ2-7,CASSEALLGGPSSYEQYF,TGTGCCAGCAGTGAAGCGCTTCTAGGGGGGCCTTCCTCCTACGAGCAGTACTTC
few,TRBV4-3,NA,TRBJ2-7,CASSQDPRSSSYEQYF,TGCGCCAGCAGCCAAGATCCGCGGTCAAGCTCCTACGAGCAGTACTTC
few,TRBV11-2,NA,TRBJ1-2,CASSLVASGAYGYTF,TGTGCCAGCAGCTTAGTAGCCTCAGGGGCCTATGGCTACACCTTC
many,TRBV7-9,NA,TRBJ2-3,CASSPILEIKSDTQYF,TGTGCCAGCAGCCCGATCTTAGAAATCAAGTCAGATACGCAGTATTTT
many,TRBV12-3/TRBV12-4,TRBD1,TRBJ2-7,CASSWGTGGSDEQYF,TGTGCCAGCAGTTGGGGGACAGGGGGAAGTGACGAGCAGTACTTC
many,TRBV6-5,NA,TRBJ1-5,CASSPTGVSQHF,TGTGCCAGCAGTCCTACGGGAGTTTCCCAGCATTTT
NA,TRBV27,NA,TRBJ2-7,CASSFKSPGTLYEQYF,TGTGCCAGCAGTTTTAAGTCGCCCGGGACCCTATACGAGCAGTACTTC
NA,TRBV9,NA,TRBJ2-7,CASSGGGQYEQYF,TGTGCCAGCAGCGGAGGGGGGCAGTACGAGCAGTACTTC
few,TRBV7-6,NA,TRBJ2-7,CASSPLEVPEQYF,TGTGCCAGCAGCCCTCTGGAGGTTCCAGAGCAGTACTTC
few,TRBV21-1,NA,TRBJ2-3,CASSKVWALAGATQYF,TGTGCCAGCAGCAAAGTTTGGGCCCTAGCGGGGGCTACGCAGTATTTT